The 5 T cell receptor beta chains below all came from one sample that was sequenced in a study of cytomegalovirus exposure and HLA in healthy donors. The PCR ran on 60 Vbeta and 13 Jbeta primers. TCRdb's copy holds only in-frame clones and misses some; the assay was immunoSEQ multiplex PCR. The data show around 130,000 clones, about 85% seen once. Input material: PBMCs. The receptor set was obtained from a woman aged 25-40 years in good health and CMV-seropositive.

The V call is TRBV7-3, the J call TRBJ2-1; 7 nucleotides match TRBD2. This CDR3 contains 14 residues. CDR1 and CDR2 (germline): SGHTA, FQGTGA. With V trimmed by 4 bases and J by 2 bases, 2 bases remained unmatched. Written as DNA, the CDR3 is TGTGCCAGCAGCTCTAGCGGCCCCTACAATGAGCAGTTCTTC. Translation: CASSSSGPYNEQFF.

This chain joins TRBV2 and TRBJ1-3, with 11 bases fitting TRBD1. The CDR3 contains 13 residues. Germline trimming cut 8 bases from V and 8 bases from J; bases unmatched to any gene: 5. CDR1 and CDR2 (germline): SNHLY, FYNNEI. CDR3 region: CASRDRGRDTIYF. The DNA for the CDR3 is TGTGCCAGCCGGGACAGGGGGAGAGACACCATATATTTT. The full variable domain, with the rest looked up from reference TRBV2 and TRBJ1-3, is EPEVTQTPSHQVTQMGQEVILRCVPISNHLYFYWYRQILGQKVEFLVSFYNNEISEKSEIFDDQFSVERPDGSNFTLKIRSTKLEDSAMYFCASRDRGRDTIYFGEGSWLTVV.

This clone was counted a few times. This chain joins TRBV6-5 and TRBJ2-7, with 7 bases matching TRBD2. Looked up from germline, CDR1 is MNHEY and CDR2 is SVGAGI. The CDR3 is 15 amino acids. J was trimmed by 4 bases and V by 5 bases; bases with no gene match: 11. The CDR3: CASSPLTGRRYEQYF. The CDR3, as DNA: TGTGCCAGCAGTCCTCTAACCGGGAGGAGGTACGAGCAGTACTTC.

This clone has more than one count but fewer than ten. J is TRBJ1-5 and V is TRBV28; D is possibly TRBD1 (6 bases). Trimming removed 6 bases at V and 2 bases at J, with 11 bases between. This CDR3 has 14 amino acids. In germline, CDR1 is MDHEN, CDR2 SYDVKM. In DNA form, the CDR3 reads TGTGCCAGCAGCAGGGGTGCTGGCAATCAGCCCCAGCATTTT. It is translated as CASSRGAGNQPQHF. Based on the CDR3 plus reference TRBV28 and TRBJ1-5, the full variable domain is DVKVTQSSRYLVKRTGEKVFLECVQDMDHENMFWYRQDPGLGLRLIYFSYDVKMKEKGDIPEGYSVSREKKERFSLILESASTNQTSMYLCASSRGAGNQPQHFGDGTRLSIL.

This clone was detected once. The V and J genes are TRBV25-1 and TRBJ2-6; 7 bases map to TRBD1. Germline V CDR1 and CDR2: MGHDK, SYGVNS. The CDR3 totals 15 residues. V trimming: 3 bases; J trimming: 3 bases; junction bases outside the gene matches: 2. In DNA, the CDR3 is TGTGCCAGCAGTGATTACAGGGGTGGGGCCAACGTCCTGACTTTC. Translating gives CASSDYRGGANVLTF.